Shown below are 15 T cell receptor beta chains from a single sample sequenced in a study of CD8+CD57+ T cells in acquired aplastic anemia. Using genomic DNA as the template, TCR beta VDJ and CDR3 profiling was carried out. TCRdb re-derived calls from the reads in MiXCR, one entry per CDR3 protein. The sample gives hundreds of thousands of distinct CDR3 sequences, around 33% of which show up once; about 0.8% is in the top ten. Patients picked for sequencing had shown CD8+CD57+ cell expansion detected by flow cytometry. The specimen sequenced was sorted CD4+, CD8+, or CD8+CD57+ T cells (not recorded which) from PBMCs. These receptors were obtained from a human donor with aplastic anemia.

The CDR3 region has the DNA TGTGCCAGCAGCGAAGGCCCGGTCCTAGCATCGGCCAATTACCAAGAGACCCAGTACTTC. Translation gives CASSEGPVLASANYQETQYF. This chain links TRBV11-1 with TRBJ2-5; maybe TRBD2 (5 bases). The CDR3 has 20 amino acids. CDR1 SGHAT and CDR2 FQDESV come from the germline V gene (reference sequence). Trimming removed 5 bases at V and 0 bases at J, with 28 bases between.

This clonotype was recorded at least ten times. The V and J genes are TRBV7-2 and TRBJ2-7; D tentatively reads TRBD1 or TRBD2 (5 bases each). Trimming pared 1 base from V and 5 bases from J, leaving 12 bases between. Germline loops: CDR1 SGHTA, CDR2 FQGNSA. This CDR3 spans 14 amino acids. The CDR3 spells CASSLDPGSDEQYF. DNA for the CDR3: TGTGCCAGCAGCTTAGATCCAGGGAGTGACGAGCAGTACTTC.

V is TRBV24-1 and J is TRBJ2-5; D may be TRBD1 (5 bases). The CDR3 has 16 residues. Germline loops: CDR1 KGHDR, CDR2 SFDVKD. Trimming shortened V by 2 bases and J by 2 bases, and 14 bases separated the two germline ends. CDR3 DNA sequence: TGTGCCACCAGTGATTCCGGACACGGCCTACAAGAGACCCAGTACTTC. Its translation is CATSDSGHGLQETQYF.

Only a few counts were recorded for this clonotype. Germline and junction disagree at one end, which may indicate a read error. This sequence joins TRBV5-6 and TRBJ1-1; no clear D gene. CDR3 length: 13 amino acids. Looked up from germline, CDR1 is SGHDT and CDR2 is YYEEEE. DNA of the CDR3: TGTGCCAGCAGCTTGAGGTTCAACACTAAAGCTTTCTTT. Translation gives CASSLRFNTKAFF.

This clonotype was recorded only once. This chain connects TRBV14 to TRBJ2-7; D gene unclear. The germline V gene encodes CDR1 SGHDN and CDR2 FVKESK. Trimming stripped 6 bases from V and 0 bases from J, with 3 bases between. The CDR3 length is 11 residues. CDR3: CASRLSYEQYV. DNA for the CDR3: TGTGCCAGCAGACTCTCCTACGAGCAGTACGTC.

This clonotype was picked up many times. The chain links TRBV6-1 to TRBJ1-2, with D unresolved. V was pared by 6 bases and J by 4 bases, with 15 bases between. Germline values: CDR1 MNHNS, CDR2 SASEGT. The CDR3 loop spans 14 amino acids. The CDR3 protein is CASSPAVGGYGYTF. The CDR3 bases are TGTGCCAGCAGCCCTGCAGTCGGCGGCTATGGCTACACCTTC.

This clonotype was recorded at least ten times. The V gene is TRBV29-1, the J gene TRBJ2-7; D could derive from TRBD1 or TRBD2 (5 bases each). The CDR3 has 13 amino acids. Germline CDR1 SQVTM, CDR2 ANQGSEA. Deletions cut 4 bases from V and 4 bases from J, with 14 bases between. The CDR3 spells CSVGAPGLYEQYF. The DNA for the CDR3 is TGCAGCGTTGGGGCCCCGGGGCTTTACGAGCAGTACTTC.

The table lists this clonotype with a few counts. Possible read error: a much larger clone is one base away. The chain couples TRBV24-1 to TRBJ2-7; weak D call: TRBD1 (7 bases). Per germline, CDR1 KGHDR and CDR2 SFDVKD. The CDR3 runs 15 residues. CDR3 residues: CATSDSGDSSYEQCF. CDR3 DNA: TGTGCCACCAGTGATTCGGGGGACAGTTCCTACGAGCAGTGCTTC.

V gene TRBV7-2 combines with J gene TRBJ2-7, with TRBD1 matching over 8 bases. CDR1 and CDR2 from the germline V gene are SGHTA and FQGNSA. J lost 4 bases, V lost 3 bases, and 8 bases had no gene match. This CDR3 region has 15 residues. The CDR3 reads CASSFTTGVRYEQYV. The CDR3 DNA follows: TGTGCCAGCAGCTTTACGACAGGGGTGAGATACGAGCAGTACGTC.

This clonotype has ten or more counts. The gene calls are TRBV3-1 and TRBJ1-2; D not certain. V was shortened by 3 bases and J by 4 bases, with 3 bases between the two germline ends. The CDR3 covers 11 residues. The V gene's germline CDR1 is LGHDT and CDR2 YNNKEL (reference sequence). The CDR3 here is CASSHGYGYTF. As DNA, the CDR3 is TGTGCCAGCAGCCATGGCTATGGCTACACCTTC.

This clonotype showed up many times. The chain is built from TRBV20-1 and TRBJ2-3, with a weak D call TRBD2 (5 bases). V was clipped by 3 bases and J by 8 bases, with 18 bases between them. Per germline, CDR1 DFQATT and CDR2 SNEGSKA (reference sequence). The CDR3 totals 14 residues. The CDR3 protein is CSARSARLTGTQYF. In nucleotides, the CDR3 is TGCAGTGCTAGGTCGGCGAGACTAACTGGTACGCAGTATTTT.

The V gene is TRBV12-3 or TRBV12-4, the J gene TRBJ2-7, with 7 bases that match TRBD2. J gave up 7 bases and V 2 bases, and 8 bases lay outside the gene matches. The length of the CDR3 is 14 residues. The CDR3 DNA is TGTGCCAGCAGTTTAATTTCGGGAGCGGGAGAGCAGTACTTC. Amino acids: CASSLISGAGEQYF.

This chain links TRBV4-1 with TRBJ1-1; 7 bases are a match to TRBD1. Germline lookup yields CDR1 MGHRA and CDR2 YSYEKL. V gave up 0 bases and J gave up 5 bases; unmatched junction bases: 3. The CDR3 is made up of 14 amino acids. In nucleotides, the CDR3 is TGCGCCAGCAGCCAAGAGACAGGGTGGACTGAAGCTTTCTTT. Protein sequence: CASSQETGWTEAFF.

This chain uses TRBV2 with TRBJ1-6; tentatively, D is TRBD1 (5 bases). V lost 3 bases and J 9 bases, leaving 15 bases between the germline ends. There are 15 residues in the CDR3. Germline lookup yields CDR1 SNHLY and CDR2 FYNNEI. The CDR3: CASSDPGGISSPLHF. CDR3 in DNA: TGTGCCAGCAGTGATCCGGGGGGGATAAGTTCACCCCTCCACTTT.

This clonotype was seen only a few times. A much larger clone sits a single nucleotide away, making a read error possible. DNA for the CDR3: TGTGCCAGCAGTGAACTCAGCTACGGGCAGTACTTC. It yields the protein CASSELSYGQYF. The rearrangement joins TRBV2 to TRBJ2-7; no firm D call. The germline V gene has CDR1 SNHLY and CDR2 FYNNEI. The CDR3 runs to 12 residues.